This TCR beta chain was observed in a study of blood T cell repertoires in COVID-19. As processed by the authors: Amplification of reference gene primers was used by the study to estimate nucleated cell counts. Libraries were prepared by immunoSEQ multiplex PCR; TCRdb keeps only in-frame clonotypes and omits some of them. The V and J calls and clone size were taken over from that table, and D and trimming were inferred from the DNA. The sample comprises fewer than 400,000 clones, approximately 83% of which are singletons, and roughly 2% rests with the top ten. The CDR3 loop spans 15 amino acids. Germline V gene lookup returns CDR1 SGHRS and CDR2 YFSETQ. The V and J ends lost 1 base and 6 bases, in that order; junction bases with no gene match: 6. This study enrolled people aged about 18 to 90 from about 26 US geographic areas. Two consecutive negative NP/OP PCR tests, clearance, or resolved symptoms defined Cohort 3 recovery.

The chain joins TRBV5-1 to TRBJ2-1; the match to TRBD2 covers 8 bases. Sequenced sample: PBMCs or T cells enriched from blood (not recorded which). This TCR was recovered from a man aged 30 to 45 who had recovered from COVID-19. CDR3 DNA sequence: TGCGCCAGCAGCTTGAATAGCGGGGTTCTCAATGAGCAGTTCTTC. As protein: CASSLNSGVLNEQFF.